Sequencing of this T cell receptor (beta chain) was carried out in a study of OX40 agonist ivuxolimab in advanced cancers. V gave up 0 bases and J gave up 9 bases; unmatched junction bases: 11. Per the germline V gene, CDR1 is MRHNA and CDR2 is SNTAGT. This CDR3 is 16 amino acids long. TCRdb's copy holds only in-frame clones and misses some; the assay was immunoSEQ multiplex PCR. The repertoire has 50,000 to 55,000 clones, approximately 92% of them found once; the top ten carry about a tenth. The TCR originated in an adult with an advanced solid tumor such as melanoma, head and neck, liver or kidney cancer. The source material was CD4+ or CD8+ T cells sorted from blood, sampled in a trial of the OX40 agonist ivuxolimab. The chain links TRBV6-4 to TRBJ1-1; 9 nucleotides agree with TRBD1. In nucleotides, the CDR3 is TGTGCCAGCAGTGACTCAGGACAGGGGAGAGGTTTGCAAGCTTTCTTT. The encoded protein is CASSDSGQGRGLQAFF.